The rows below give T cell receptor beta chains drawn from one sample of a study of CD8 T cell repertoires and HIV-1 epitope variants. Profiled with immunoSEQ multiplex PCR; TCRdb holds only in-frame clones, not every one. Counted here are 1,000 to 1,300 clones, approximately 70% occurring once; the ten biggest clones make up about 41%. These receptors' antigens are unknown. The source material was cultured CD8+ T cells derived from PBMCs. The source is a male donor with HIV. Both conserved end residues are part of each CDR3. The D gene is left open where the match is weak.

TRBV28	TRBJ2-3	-	CASRRGTYYTDTQYF	TGTGCCAGCAGACGCGGGACTTACTACACAGATACGCAGTATTTT
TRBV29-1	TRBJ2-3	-	CSVDVASTDTQYF	TGCAGCGTGGACGTCGCTAGCACAGATACGCAGTATTTT